What follows is one T cell receptor (beta chain) and its context. Amplification used 60 Vbeta primers and 13 Jbeta primers. Clones were sequenced by immunoSEQ multiplex PCR, and TCRdb holds only the in-frame ones, with some missing. The data hold about 93,000 clones, with around 78% observed a single time. This record belongs to a study of cytomegalovirus exposure and HLA in healthy donors. J gave up 0 bases and V 0 bases, and 3 bases lay outside the gene matches. Germline V gives CDR1 SGHRS, CDR2 YFSETQ. The CDR3 is 16 amino acids. Sequenced input: PBMCs. The receptor's source is a man aged 25 to 45 in good health and CMV-seronegative. This chain connects TRBV5-1 to TRBJ2-1, with TRBD1 identical over 7 bases. CDR3 bases: TGCGCCAGCAGCTTGGTAGGGGGCTACTCCTACAATGAGCAGTTCTTC. Its translation: CASSLVGGYSYNEQFF.